The 14 T cell receptor beta chains listed next were all sequenced from one sample in a study of shared clonotypes between healthy human individuals. TCRdb's copy holds only in-frame clones and misses some; the assay was immunoSEQ multiplex PCR. The table has around 2.5 million clones, 93% seen once. The sequenced sample was naive CD4+ T cells from PBMCs. Specified subset: CD45RA+ positively selected. The source of these receptors is a man aged 18 to 29 in good health. Some clones in this sample may be carry-over from other donors' samples.

With regard to this clone: Within the sample, other DNA sequences also encode this same CDR3. The chain links TRBV30 to TRBJ1-1; D is perhaps TRBD1 (5 bases). V lost 2 bases and J lost 0, with 7 bases in between. Germline values: CDR1 GTSNPN, CDR2 SVGIG (reference sequence). This CDR3 is 13 amino acids long. As DNA, the CDR3 is TGTGCCTGGAGTAGGGGCTTGAACACTGAAGCTTTCTTT. Its translation is CAWSRGLNTEAFF. Looking up the rest from reference TRBV30 and TRBJ1-1 gives the full variable domain: SQTIHQWPATLVQPVGSPLSLECTVEGTSNPNLYWYRQAAGRGLQLLFYSVGIGQISSEVPQNLSASRPQDRQFILSSKKLLLSDSGFYLCAWSRGLNTEAFFGQGTRLTVV.

The V gene is TRBV6-5, the J gene TRBJ2-3, with TRBD2 matching 8 bases. This CDR3 comprises 15 residues. CDR1 is MNHEY and CDR2 is SVGAGI in the germline V gene. V lost 3 bases and J lost 3; bases outside the gene matches: 5. The DNA for the CDR3 is TGTGCCAGCAGTTATAGGCGGGAGGATACAGATACGCAGTATTTT. Encoded protein: CASSYRREDTDTQYF.

V usage is TRBV28 and J usage is TRBJ2-7, with D hard to call. The V end lost 7 bases, the J end lost 2 bases, and 18 bases lay between the germline ends. Germline V gene lookup returns CDR1 MDHEN and CDR2 SYDVKM. The CDR3 is 15 residues long. The CDR3 loop reads CASTSPGLLTYEQYF. In DNA, the CDR3 is TGTGCCAGCACCTCTCCGGGCCTTCTCACCTACGAGCAGTACTTC.

A word on this clone: The sample has other DNA sequences that encode this CDR3 too. CDR3 amino acids: CASSLATDTQYF. The CDR3 DNA follows: TGTGCCAGCAGCCTTGCGACAGATACGCAGTATTTT. The chain combines TRBV7-9 with TRBJ2-3; D call uncertain. The CDR3 loop spans 12 amino acids. Germline CDR1 reads SEHNR; CDR2 reads FQNEAQ (reference sequence). The V gene lost 5 bases and the J gene lost 3 bases, with 6 bases spanning the gap.

The chain combines TRBV4-1 with TRBJ2-4, with D possibly being TRBD1 (6 bases). Germline CDR1 is MGHRA and CDR2 is YSYEKL. Between the trimmed V and J ends, which lost 4 bases and 3 bases, there was a span of 19 bases. The length of the CDR3 is 17 residues. CDR3 in amino acids: CASSRTGTPFYKNIQYF. The CDR3 DNA reads TGCGCCAGCAGCCGCACCGGGACACCCTTTTACAAAAACATTCAGTACTTC.

The chain carries TRBV28 and TRBJ1-4; D not resolved. The CDR3 loop spans 11 amino acids. V was trimmed by 6 bases and J by 7 bases, leaving 6 bases between them. Per the germline V gene, CDR1 is MDHEN and CDR2 is SYDVKM. The CDR3 sequence is CASSQLEKLFF. As DNA, the CDR3 is TGTGCCAGCAGCCAACTTGAAAAACTGTTTTTT.

This clone was recorded a few times. The chain carries TRBV4-1 and TRBJ1-1; TRBD1 matches at 7 bases. CDR1 and CDR2 (germline): MGHRA, YSYEKL. The CDR3 is 14 amino acids. V trimming: 4 bases; J trimming: 3 bases; junction bases outside the gene matches: 5. The CDR3, as DNA: TGCGCCAGCAGCCGGCGAGACAGGGACACTGAAGCTTTCTTT. This gives the protein CASSRRDRDTEAFF.

V is TRBV6-1 and J is TRBJ2-1; D remains unclear. The ends were cut back, 4 bases at V and 2 bases at J, with 12 bases in the middle. This CDR3 spans 15 amino acids. Germline CDR1 and CDR2: MNHNS and SASEGT. Here the CDR3 reads CASSAAADTYNEQFF. CDR3 sequence (DNA): TGTGCCAGCAGTGCGGCGGCAGATACCTACAATGAGCAGTTCTTC.

The CDR3 region has the DNA TGTGCCAGCAGTGATATTGGGGAAAGGACCCTCGCCTCCTACGAGCAGTACTTC. Its translation is CASSDIGERTLASYEQYF. The gene calls are TRBV7-9 and TRBJ2-7; D uncertain. Germline V lookup: CDR1 SEHNR, CDR2 FQNEAQ (reference sequence). The CDR3 is 18 residues long. The V and J ends lost 6 bases and 0 bases respectively, with 24 bases between them.

In its sample, this clone was seen once. Other DNA sequences within the sample encode an identical CDR3. The chain uses TRBV4-1 and TRBJ2-3; D is unresolved. There are 13 residues in the CDR3. The germline CDR1 and CDR2 sequences are MGHRA and YSYEKL. Trimming shortened V by 0 bases and J by 5 bases, and 6 bases separated the two germline ends. CDR3 residues: CASSQDPGDTQYF. The DNA of the CDR3 is TGCGCCAGCAGCCAAGATCCAGGAGATACGCAGTATTTT.

Here the CDR3 DNA reads TGCGCCAGCAGCCCCCAGGGGCTAGCGGGCGAAGAGACCCAGTACTTC. Its protein product is CASSPQGLAGEETQYF. The chain is built from TRBV4-3 and TRBJ2-5, with 8 bases lining up with TRBD2. The CDR3 contains 16 residues. V trimming: 4 bases; J trimming: 3 bases; junction bases outside the gene matches: 10. Germline values: CDR1 LGHNA, CDR2 YSLEER.

The J gene is TRBJ2-3, the V gene TRBV11-2; 9 bases match TRBD2. V shed 5 bases, J shed 1 base, and the junction held 4 bases outside the gene matches. CDR1 and CDR2 (germline): SGHAT, FQNNGV. CDR3 length: 15 residues. The CDR3 DNA reads as TGTGCCAGCAGCGAAGGGACTAGCCGCACAGATACGCAGTATTTT. Residues: CASSEGTSRTDTQYF.

As concerns this clone: An end of the junction differs from the germline gene, which may be a read error. This CDR3 is also generated by other DNA sequences in the sample. The V and J genes are TRBV20-1 and TRBJ2-7, with D maybe TRBD1 (5 bases). This CDR3 contains 11 residues. Germline V lookup: CDR1 DFQATT, CDR2 SNEGSKA (reference sequence). CDR3 in DNA: TGCAGTGCTGGAGACAGCTACGAGCAGTACTTC. It codes for CSAGDSYEQYF.

The rearrangement uses TRBV5-6 and TRBJ1-5; D is possibly TRBD1 (6 bases). Deletions cut 2 bases from V and 7 bases from J, with 10 bases between. The CDR3 sequence is 13 residues long. Germline CDR1 reads SGHDT; CDR2 reads YYEEEE. CDR3 bases: TGTGCCAGCAGCTTCAGGGGCCAGCAGCCCCAGCATTTT. It specifies CASSFRGQQPQHF.